The 32 T cell receptor beta chains given below trace back to one sample, sequenced in a study of control samples from healthy donors and cancer patients. The data were produced by immunoSEQ multiplex PCR, yet TCRdb's version contains in-frame clones alone and is incomplete. The sample contains fewer than 110,000 clones, about 89% of which appear only once. Sequenced material: blood. The receptor set was obtained from a man between 25 and 39 years old in good health.

The chain couples TRBV10-3 to TRBJ2-1; 7 bases map to TRBD2. From germline, CDR1 is ENHRY and CDR2 SYGVKD. With 0 bases clipped from V and 6 bases from J, the junction kept 11 bases outside the gene matches. The CDR3 length is 17 residues. The CDR3 is CAISESTRLASGNEQFF. CDR3 DNA sequence: TGTGCCATCAGTGAGTCGACAAGACTAGCCTCAGGCAATGAGCAGTTCTTC.

The CDR3 loop is CASSHDHRGNTEAFF. The CDR3 DNA reads TGTGCCAGCAGCCATGACCATCGGGGGAACACTGAAGCTTTCTTT. The chain combines TRBV3-1 (or the pseudogene TRBV3-2) with TRBJ1-1, with no clear D. The CDR3 spans 15 residues. Trimming left V 3 bases short and J 1 base short, with 12 bases between. Germline V gives CDR1 LGHDT, CDR2 YNNKEL (reference sequence).

The rearrangement joins TRBV24-1 to TRBJ2-1, with D hard to call. The V end lost 0 bases, the J end lost 7 bases, and 0 bases lay between the germline ends. This CDR3 has 11 amino acids. CDR1 and CDR2 (germline): KGHDR, SFDVKD. CDR3 residues: CATSDLNEQFF. CDR3 DNA sequence: TGTGCCACCAGTGATTTGAATGAGCAGTTCTTC.

The CDR3 coding sequence is TGTGCCAGTAGTATAGGCCCGGGACAAACCTACGAGCAGTACTTC. Amino acids: CASSIGPGQTYEQYF. This sequence joins TRBV19 and TRBJ2-7; D is possibly TRBD1 (6 bases). The CDR3 totals 15 residues. Per the germline V gene, CDR1 is LNHDA and CDR2 is SQIVND (reference sequence). The ends were cut back, 1 base at V and 2 bases at J, with 12 bases in the middle.

This chain joins TRBV18 and TRBJ1-1; no definite D call. V was cut by 6 bases and J by 3 bases, with 17 bases left in between. Per the germline V gene, CDR1 is KGHSH and CDR2 is LQKENI. This CDR3 is built from 15 residues. CDR3 sequence: CASSPTTKRDTEAFF. Here the CDR3 DNA reads TGTGCCAGCTCTCCCACTACCAAAAGGGACACTGAAGCTTTCTTT.

This clone was seen just once. V usage is TRBV30 and J usage is TRBJ1-4; D uncertain. V dropped 2 bases and J dropped 3 bases, with 16 bases sitting between them. From germline, CDR1 is GTSNPN and CDR2 SVGIG (reference sequence). This CDR3 contains 16 residues. The CDR3 loop is CAWSPGFLGANEKLFF. CDR3 in DNA: TGTGCCTGGAGTCCCGGATTTCTCGGGGCTAATGAAAAACTGTTTTTT.

The rearrangement links TRBV10-3 to TRBJ1-2; D remains ambiguous. The CDR3 sequence is 13 residues long. V was clipped by 2 bases and J by 2 bases, with 6 bases between them. Germline lookup yields CDR1 ENHRY and CDR2 SYGVKD. CDR3 DNA: TGTGCCATCAGTGAGAAGGACAACTATGGCTACACCTTC. The encoded protein is CAISEKDNYGYTF.

The chain uses TRBV7-9 and TRBJ2-1; 9 bases match TRBD1. Unmatched junction bases numbered 16, after V lost 7 bases and J lost 6 bases. CDR1 SEHNR and CDR2 FQNEAQ come from the germline V gene (reference sequence). The CDR3 is 17 residues long. The DNA for the CDR3 is TGTGCCAGCAACGACTACATGTGGACAGGGGCTTCCAATGAGCAGTTCTTC. It codes for CASNDYMWTGASNEQFF.

This chain connects TRBV7-2 to TRBJ2-3; the match to TRBD2 covers 8 bases. Germline assignment: CDR1 SGHTA and CDR2 FQGNSA. This CDR3 is 15 amino acids long. The V segment lost 0 bases and the J segment 2 bases; nucleotides outside the gene matches: 1. This chain's CDR3 is CASSLASGVTDTQYF. CDR3 DNA: TGTGCCAGCAGCTTAGCTAGCGGGGTCACAGATACGCAGTATTTT.

This clone has more than one count but fewer than ten. CDR3 bases: TGTGCCAGCAGCTTACCAGGGTTGTATGGCTACACCTTC. Amino acid sequence: CASSLPGLYGYTF. The chain is built from TRBV7-2 and TRBJ1-2, with TRBD1 as a possible D gene (5 bases). The germline V gene has CDR1 SGHTA and CDR2 FQGNSA. Trimming stripped 2 bases from V and 5 bases from J, with 9 bases between. CDR3 size: 13 residues.

In DNA, the CDR3 is TGCAGTGCTGGGTTTGAGCGTACGCAGTATTTT. It specifies CSAGFERTQYF. J is TRBJ2-3 and V is TRBV20-1; D remains unclear. The V and J ends lost 5 bases and 8 bases respectively, with 11 bases between them. Germline CDR1 and CDR2: DFQATT and SNEGSKA (reference sequence). The CDR3 totals 11 residues.

This chain joins TRBV30 and TRBJ2-3; 10 nucleotides align to TRBD2. Germline V gives CDR1 GTSNPN, CDR2 SVGIG (reference sequence). The CDR3 is made up of 15 amino acids. The junction had 11 bases not matched to a gene; V was cut back by 5 bases and J by 6 bases. The CDR3, as DNA: TGTGCCTGGTCCGGACTAGCGGTGGAGGGGGATACGCAGTATTTT. This encodes CAWSGLAVEGDTQYF. The entire variable domain, with the rest obtained from reference TRBV30 and TRBJ2-3, is as follows: SQTIHQWPATLVQPVGSPLSLECTVEGTSNPNLYWYRQAAGRGLQLLFYSVGIGQISSEVPQNLSASRPQDRQFILSSKKLLLSDSGFYLCAWSGLAVEGDTQYFGPGTRLTVL.

The V gene is TRBV2, the J gene TRBJ2-3; TRBD2 matches at 12 bases. Per germline, CDR1 SNHLY and CDR2 FYNNEI. CDR3 length equals 15 residues. V shed 7 bases and J 5 bases; nucleotides not matched to a gene: 7. The CDR3 loop is CASTKLAGGGDTQYF. CDR3 DNA sequence: TGTGCCAGCACTAAACTAGCGGGGGGAGGAGATACGCAGTATTTT.

The chain combines TRBV27 with TRBJ2-2; D possibly corresponds to TRBD1 (5 bases). Per the germline V gene, CDR1 is MNHEY and CDR2 is SMNVEV (reference sequence). The CDR3 runs to 16 residues. V was cut by 2 bases and J by 3 bases, with 13 bases left in between. Here the CDR3 reads CASSLTFRAHTGELFF. CDR3 DNA: TGTGCCAGCAGTTTAACCTTCAGGGCTCACACCGGGGAGCTGTTTTTT.

This clone has just a few counts. This chain joins TRBV18 and TRBJ1-1, with 7 bases fitting TRBD1. Losses at the gene ends were 3 bases for V and 0 bases for J; bases not matched to a gene: 1. The CDR3 has 14 amino acids. Germline-derived CDR1 and CDR2 are KGHSH and LQKENI. This CDR3 reads CASSPGQMNTEAFF. DNA of the CDR3: TGTGCCAGCTCACCGGGACAGATGAACACTGAAGCTTTCTTT.

The table lists this clone with a count of one. The genes are TRBV24-1 and TRBJ2-3; 9 nucleotides line up with TRBD1. The trim removed 3 bases at V and 2 bases at J, leaving 11 bases unmatched. The CDR3 consists of 18 residues. The germline V gene has CDR1 KGHDR and CDR2 SFDVKD. For the CDR3, the DNA is TGTGCCACCAGTGATGCACTTGGACAGGGGACACCCACAGATACGCAGTATTTT. It encodes CATSDALGQGTPTDTQYF.

This rearrangement joins TRBV19 to TRBJ2-1; no clear D. The V end was cut by 4 bases, the J end by 3 bases, with 16 bases between. This CDR3 contains 16 residues. CDR1 and CDR2 (germline): LNHDA, SQIVND (reference sequence). The DNA for the CDR3 is TGTGCCAGTAGTACCCAACTCGGGCCGAACTACAATGAGCAGTTCTTC. It codes for CASSTQLGPNYNEQFF.

The gene calls are TRBV6-1 and TRBJ2-1; 7 positions match TRBD1. From germline, CDR1 is MNHNS and CDR2 SASEGT. This CDR3 has 15 residues. V lost 3 bases and J lost 11; bases outside the gene matches: 13. In nucleotides, the CDR3 is TGTGCCAGCAGTGATAAAATGAAGTGGGACAGCAAGCAGTTCTTC. It translates to CASSDKMKWDSKQFF.

The chain is built from TRBV4-2 and TRBJ1-5, with 7 bases lining up with TRBD1. The J segment lost 5 bases and the V segment lost 2 bases, leaving 6 bases of the junction unmatched. This CDR3 spans 15 amino acids. Germline V gene lookup returns CDR1 LGHNA and CDR2 YNFKEQ. DNA of the CDR3: TGTGCCAGCAGCCAAATAGGGCAGGGGGATCAGCCCCAGCATTTT. The encoded protein is CASSQIGQGDQPQHF.

About this clone itself: An end of the junction differs from the germline gene, which may be a read error. The V gene is TRBV27, the J gene TRBJ2-7; D not resolved. Per germline, CDR1 MNHEY and CDR2 SMNVEV (reference sequence). This CDR3 is 16 amino acids long. The CDR3 DNA sequence: TGTGCCAGCAGTCTTACCCCTGCTGGCTCCTCCCACGAGCAGTACTTC. Encoded protein: CASSLTPAGSSHEQYF.

CDR3 sequence reads: CATFMGFGYGYTF. DNA for the CDR3: TGTGCCACCTTCATGGGCTTTGGGTATGGCTACACCTTC. The J gene is TRBJ1-2, the V gene TRBV6-5; D not certain. Germline CDR1 MNHEY, CDR2 SVGAGI. Trimming stripped 10 bases from V and 5 bases from J, with 17 bases between. The CDR3 has 13 residues.

The chain combines TRBV19 with TRBJ2-3, with D possibly TRBD2 on 6 matching bases. Germline V lookup: CDR1 LNHDA, CDR2 SQIVND (reference sequence). The CDR3 is made up of 16 amino acids. V gave up 5 bases and J gave up 1 base, with 16 bases separating them. The CDR3 DNA reads TGTGCCAGTAGTCCCCCCCGGGGGTACGGCACAGATACGCAGTATTTT. Translating it yields CASSPPRGYGTDTQYF.

This sequence joins TRBV5-5 and TRBJ2-5; 7 bases fit TRBD1. This CDR3 contains 14 residues. Losses at the gene ends were 3 bases for V and 4 bases for J; bases not matched to a gene: 6. CDR1 and CDR2 (germline): SGHKS, YYEKEE (reference sequence). CDR3 DNA sequence: TGTGCCAGCAGCTACACAGGGGCGGGAGAGACCCAGTACTTC. Amino acid sequence: CASSYTGAGETQYF.

This chain joins TRBV7-9 and TRBJ1-5, with TRBD1 matching 7 bases. This CDR3 is built from 14 residues. Germline V gene data show CDR1 as SEHNR and CDR2 as FQNEAQ (reference sequence). V was pared by 2 bases and J by 3 bases, with 1 base of the junction left unmatched. The CDR3 region has the DNA TGTGCCAGCAGCTTAACAGGGGACAATCAGCCCCAGCATTTT. Translating it yields CASSLTGDNQPQHF. Looking up the rest from reference TRBV7-9 and TRBJ1-5 gives the full variable domain: DTGVSQNPRHKITKRGQNVTFRCDPISEHNRLYWYRQTLGQGPEFLTYFQNEAQLEKSRLLSDRFSAERPKGSFSTLEIQRTEQGDSAMYLCASSLTGDNQPQHFGDGTRLSIL.

The V and J genes are TRBV14 and TRBJ1-3; tentative D call: TRBD1 (5 bases). The CDR3 is 16 amino acids. Looked up from germline, CDR1 is SGHDN and CDR2 is FVKESK. Trimming removed 3 bases at V and 0 bases at J, with 12 bases between. The CDR3 reads CASSHLTGLSGNTIYF. The CDR3 DNA is TGTGCCAGCAGCCATCTCACAGGACTCTCTGGAAACACCATATATTTT.

The chain couples TRBV12-5 to TRBJ1-1; D is unresolved. Germline assignment: CDR1 LGHNT and CDR2 FRNRAP. The ends were cut back, 0 bases at V and 1 base at J, with 9 bases in the middle. The CDR3 is 15 amino acids. The CDR3 here is CASGLVSGPNTEAFF. CDR3 nucleotide sequence: TGTGCTAGTGGTTTGGTGAGCGGTCCGAACACTGAAGCTTTCTTT.

The chain combines TRBV4-1 with TRBJ2-7; D might be TRBD1 (6 bases). The CDR3 is 14 amino acids. The germline CDR1 and CDR2 sequences are MGHRA and YSYEKL. Trimming removed 4 bases from V and 4 bases from J, with 14 bases in between. The CDR3: CASSRRGHGYEQYF. CDR3 coding DNA: TGCGCCAGCAGCCGACGGGGACACGGGTACGAGCAGTACTTC.

With regard to this clone: This sample also contains other DNA sequences that code for the same CDR3. This chain links TRBV25-1 with TRBJ2-3; TRBD1 might be the D (6 bases). Trimming removed 3 bases at V and 0 bases at J, with 10 bases between. This CDR3 is 15 amino acids long. Germline-derived CDR1 and CDR2 are MGHDK and SYGVNS. CDR3 DNA sequence: TGTGCCAGCAGTGAGGCAGGGACAAGCACAGATACGCAGTATTTT. Translated, it gives CASSEAGTSTDTQYF.

The V gene is TRBV6-2 or TRBV6-3, the J gene TRBJ2-1; no clear D. The CDR3 sequence is 12 residues long. The V gene's germline CDR1 is MNHEY and CDR2 SVGEGT. With 5 bases removed from V and 8 bases from J, the gap between germline ends came to 10 bases. The CDR3 loop reads CASSLLRDEQFF. CDR3 in DNA: TGTGCCAGCAGTCTCCTCCGGGATGAGCAGTTCTTC.

A single count supports this clone. The chain employs TRBV28 and TRBJ2-5; no clear D gene. Trimming pared 6 bases from V and 4 bases from J, leaving 6 bases between. This CDR3 region has 11 residues. Germline values: CDR1 MDHEN, CDR2 SYDVKM. Written as DNA, the CDR3 is TGTGCCAGCAGATTAAGAGAGACCCAGTACTTC. Translating it yields CASRLRETQYF.

The rearrangement joins TRBV24-1 to TRBJ2-2; 10 nucleotides line up with TRBD2. Trimming at V came to 4 bases and at J to 10 bases, leaving 5 bases not matched to a gene. The CDR3 has 14 amino acids. Germline CDR1 reads KGHDR; CDR2 reads SFDVKD. The CDR3 DNA is TGTGCCACCAGTGAGAGCGGGGGGGCGGAGGAGCTGTTTTTT. It is translated as CATSESGGAEELFF.

This clone was recorded once. This rearrangement joins TRBV13 to TRBJ1-1; D is possibly TRBD1 (6 bases). Germline assignment: CDR1 PRHDT and CDR2 FYEKMQ (reference sequence). CDR3 length: 15 residues. The V end lost 4 bases, the J end lost 0 bases, and 12 bases lay between the germline ends. The CDR3 sequence: CASSSWRGMNTEAFF. Here the CDR3 DNA reads TGTGCCAGCAGCTCGTGGAGGGGGATGAACACTGAAGCTTTCTTT.